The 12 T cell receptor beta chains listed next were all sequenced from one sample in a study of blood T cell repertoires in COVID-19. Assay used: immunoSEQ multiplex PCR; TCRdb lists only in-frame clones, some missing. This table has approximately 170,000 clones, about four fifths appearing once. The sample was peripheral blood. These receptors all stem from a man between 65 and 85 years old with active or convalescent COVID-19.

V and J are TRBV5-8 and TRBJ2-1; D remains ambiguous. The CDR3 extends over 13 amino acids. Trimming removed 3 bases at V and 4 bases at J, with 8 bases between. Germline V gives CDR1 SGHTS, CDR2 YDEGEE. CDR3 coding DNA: TGTGCCAGCAGCTATGACTTATACAATGAGCAGTTCTTC. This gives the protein CASSYDLYNEQFF.

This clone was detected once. In DNA, the CDR3 is TGTGCCAGCAGTGATGTGGGGGAGGGCCTGTGGAACATTCAGTACTTC. The encoded protein is CASSDVGEGLWNIQYF. This sequence joins TRBV6-1 and TRBJ2-4; TRBD2 aligns across 7 bases. Germline trimming cut 3 bases from V and 7 bases from J; bases unmatched to any gene: 12. Germline values: CDR1 MNHNS, CDR2 SASEGT. The CDR3 runs to 16 residues.

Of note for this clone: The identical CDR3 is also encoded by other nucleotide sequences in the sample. The chain's CDR3 is CASSGQGYNEQFF. The CDR3 bases are TGTGCCAGCTCCGGACAGGGTTACAATGAGCAGTTCTTC. J is TRBJ2-1 and V is TRBV12-3 or TRBV12-4, with TRBD1 matching 8 bases. The CDR3 spans 13 residues. After removal of 8 bases from V and 4 bases from J, the junction contained 4 bases not matched to a gene.

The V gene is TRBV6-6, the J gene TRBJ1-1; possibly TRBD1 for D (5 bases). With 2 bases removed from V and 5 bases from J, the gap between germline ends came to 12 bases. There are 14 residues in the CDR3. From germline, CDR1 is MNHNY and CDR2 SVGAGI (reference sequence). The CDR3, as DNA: TGTGCCAGCAGTTACCCGGGGGTGGGTACTGAAGCTTTCTTT. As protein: CASSYPGVGTEAFF.

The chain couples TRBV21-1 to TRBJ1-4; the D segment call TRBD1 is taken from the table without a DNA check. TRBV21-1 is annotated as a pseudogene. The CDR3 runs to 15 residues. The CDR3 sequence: CAITVGTGGQEKLFF. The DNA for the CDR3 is TGTGCCATTACCGTGGGGACAGGGGGTCAAGAAAAACTGTTTTTT.

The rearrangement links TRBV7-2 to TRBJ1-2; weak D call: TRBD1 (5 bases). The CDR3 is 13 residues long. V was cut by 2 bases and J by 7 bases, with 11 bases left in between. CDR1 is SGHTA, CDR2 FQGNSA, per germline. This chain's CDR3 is CASSLSRVRGYTF. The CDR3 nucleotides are TGTGCCAGCAGCTTATCCAGGGTTCGTGGCTACACCTTC.

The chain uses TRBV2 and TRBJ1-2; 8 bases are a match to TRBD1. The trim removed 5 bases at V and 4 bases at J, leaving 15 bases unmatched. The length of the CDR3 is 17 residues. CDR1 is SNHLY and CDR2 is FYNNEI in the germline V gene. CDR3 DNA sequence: TGTGCCAGCAGTCCCACCTTGAGGACAGGGTACGGCTATGGCTACACCTTC. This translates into CASSPTLRTGYGYGYTF.

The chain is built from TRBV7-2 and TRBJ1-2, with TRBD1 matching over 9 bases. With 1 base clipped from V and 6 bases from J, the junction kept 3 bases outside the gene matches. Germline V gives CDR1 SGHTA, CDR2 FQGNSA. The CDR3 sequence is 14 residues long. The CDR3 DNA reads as TGTGCCAGCAGCTTAGATGGGACAGGGAATGGCTACACCTTC. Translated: CASSLDGTGNGYTF.

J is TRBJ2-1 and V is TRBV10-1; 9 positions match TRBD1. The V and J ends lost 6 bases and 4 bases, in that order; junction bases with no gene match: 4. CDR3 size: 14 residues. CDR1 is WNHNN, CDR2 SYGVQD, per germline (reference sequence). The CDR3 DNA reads TGCGCCAGCAGCCGGGACAGGGTATACAATGAGCAGTTCTTC. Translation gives CASSRDRVYNEQFF.

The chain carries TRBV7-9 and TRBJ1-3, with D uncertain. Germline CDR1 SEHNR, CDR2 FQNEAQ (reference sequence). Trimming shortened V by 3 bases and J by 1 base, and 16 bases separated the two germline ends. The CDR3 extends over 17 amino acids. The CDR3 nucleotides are TGTGCCAGCAGCTTCCTCAAACGCGGCCTATCTGGAAACACCATATATTTT. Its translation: CASSFLKRGLSGNTIYF.

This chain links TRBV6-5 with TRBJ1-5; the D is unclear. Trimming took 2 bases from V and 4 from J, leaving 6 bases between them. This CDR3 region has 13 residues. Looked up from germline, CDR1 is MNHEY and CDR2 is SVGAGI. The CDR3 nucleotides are TGTGCCAGCAGTTACGCCAGGAATCAGCCCCAGCATTTT. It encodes CASSYARNQPQHF.

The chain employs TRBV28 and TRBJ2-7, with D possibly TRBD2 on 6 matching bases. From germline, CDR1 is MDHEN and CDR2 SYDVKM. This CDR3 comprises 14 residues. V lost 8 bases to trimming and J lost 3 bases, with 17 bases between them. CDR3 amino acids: CASLSGGPIYEQYF. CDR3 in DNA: TGTGCCAGCCTCTCCGGGGGTCCGATCTACGAGCAGTACTTC.